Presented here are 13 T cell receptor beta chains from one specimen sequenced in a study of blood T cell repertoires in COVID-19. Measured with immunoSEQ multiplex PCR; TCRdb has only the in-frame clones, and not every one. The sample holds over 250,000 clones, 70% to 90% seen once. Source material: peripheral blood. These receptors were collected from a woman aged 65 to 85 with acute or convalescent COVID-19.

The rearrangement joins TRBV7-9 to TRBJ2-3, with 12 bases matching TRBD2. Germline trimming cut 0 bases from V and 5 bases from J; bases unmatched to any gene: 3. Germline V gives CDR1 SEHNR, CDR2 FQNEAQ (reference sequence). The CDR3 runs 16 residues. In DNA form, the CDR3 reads TGTGCCAGCAGCTTAGCGACTAGCGGGGGAGGAGATACGCAGTATTTT. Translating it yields CASSLATSGGGDTQYF. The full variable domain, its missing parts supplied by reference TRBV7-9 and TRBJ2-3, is DTGVSQNPRHKITKRGQNVTFRCDPISEHNRLYWYRQTLGQGPEFLTYFQNEAQLEKSRLLSDRFSAERPKGSFSTLEIQRTEQGDSAMYLCASSLATSGGGDTQYFGPGTRLTVL.

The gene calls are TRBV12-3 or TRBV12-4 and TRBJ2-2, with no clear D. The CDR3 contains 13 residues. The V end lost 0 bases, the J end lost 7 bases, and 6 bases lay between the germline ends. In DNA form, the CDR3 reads TGTGCCAGCAGTTTAGCGCGTAGCGGGGAGCTGTTTTTT. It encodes CASSLARSGELFF.

CDR3 DNA sequence: TGTGCCAGCAGCTTGGAGAAGCGGGGGGAGTATACGCAGTATTTT. Protein: CASSLEKRGEYTQYF. This chain uses TRBV5-4 with TRBJ2-3; 9 bases fit TRBD2. CDR1 is SGHNT and CDR2 is YYREEE in the germline V gene (reference sequence). J lost 7 bases, V lost 0 bases, and 6 bases had no gene match. The CDR3 runs 15 residues.

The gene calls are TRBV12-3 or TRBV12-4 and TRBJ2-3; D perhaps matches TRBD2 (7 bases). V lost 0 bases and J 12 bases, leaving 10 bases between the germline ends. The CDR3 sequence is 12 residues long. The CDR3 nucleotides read TGTGCCAGCAGTTTAGCGGGGGGGGCTCAGTATTTT. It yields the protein CASSLAGGAQYF.

The CDR3 here is CASTKALDTQYF. DNA of the CDR3: TGTGCCAGCACCAAAGCCCTAGATACGCAGTATTTT. This chain links TRBV7-8 with TRBJ2-3; D remains unclear. Trimming shortened V by 7 bases and J by 5 bases, and 10 bases separated the two germline ends. The CDR3 consists of 12 residues. Germline lookup yields CDR1 SGHVS and CDR2 FQNEAQ.

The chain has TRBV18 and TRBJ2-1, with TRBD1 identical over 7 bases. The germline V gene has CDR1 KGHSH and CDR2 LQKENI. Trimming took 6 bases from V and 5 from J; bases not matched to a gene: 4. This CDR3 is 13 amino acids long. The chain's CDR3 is CASSVDRDNEQFF. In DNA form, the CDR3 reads TGTGCCAGCTCGGTAGACAGGGACAATGAGCAGTTCTTC.

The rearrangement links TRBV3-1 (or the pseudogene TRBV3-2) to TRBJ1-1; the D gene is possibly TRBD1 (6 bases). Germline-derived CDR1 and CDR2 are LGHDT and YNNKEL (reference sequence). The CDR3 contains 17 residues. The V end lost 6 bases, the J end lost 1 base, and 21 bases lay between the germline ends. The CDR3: CASSRSTGIRGNTEAFF. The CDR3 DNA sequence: TGTGCCAGCAGTCGTTCTACAGGGATTCGGGGGAACACTGAAGCTTTCTTT.

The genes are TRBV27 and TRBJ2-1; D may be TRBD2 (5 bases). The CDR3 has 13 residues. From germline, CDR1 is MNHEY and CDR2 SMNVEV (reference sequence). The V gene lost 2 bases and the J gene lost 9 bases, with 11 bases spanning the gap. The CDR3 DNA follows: TGTGCCAGCAGTTTACTTCCTAGCCCTGAGCAGTTCTTC. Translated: CASSLLPSPEQFF.

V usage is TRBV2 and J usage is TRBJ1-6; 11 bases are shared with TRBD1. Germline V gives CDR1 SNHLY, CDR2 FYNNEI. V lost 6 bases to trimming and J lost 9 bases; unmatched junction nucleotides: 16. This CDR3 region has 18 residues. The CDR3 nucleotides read TGTGCCAGCAGACAGAGGCCTCCGGGACAGGGGGTCTCTTCACCCCTCCACTTT. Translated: CASRQRPPGQGVSSPLHF. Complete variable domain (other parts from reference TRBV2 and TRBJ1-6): EPEVTQTPSHQVTQMGQEVILRCVPISNHLYFYWYRQILGQKVEFLVSFYNNEISEKSEIFDDQFSVERPDGSNFTLKIRSTKLEDSAMYFCASRQRPPGQGVSSPLHFGNGTRLTVT.

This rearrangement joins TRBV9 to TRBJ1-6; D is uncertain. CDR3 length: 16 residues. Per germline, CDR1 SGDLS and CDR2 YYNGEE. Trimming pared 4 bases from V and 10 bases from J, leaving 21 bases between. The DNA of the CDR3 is TGTGCCAGCAGCCCCAGCTCCCGGGCTTCGGGGTCACCCCTCCACTTT. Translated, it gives CASSPSSRASGSPLHF.

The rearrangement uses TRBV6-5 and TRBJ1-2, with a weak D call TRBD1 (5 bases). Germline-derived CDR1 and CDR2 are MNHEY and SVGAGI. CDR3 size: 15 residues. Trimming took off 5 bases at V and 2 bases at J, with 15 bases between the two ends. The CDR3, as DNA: TGTGCCAGCAGTCACCGGCCGACAGCAAACTATGGCTACACCTTC. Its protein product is CASSHRPTANYGYTF.

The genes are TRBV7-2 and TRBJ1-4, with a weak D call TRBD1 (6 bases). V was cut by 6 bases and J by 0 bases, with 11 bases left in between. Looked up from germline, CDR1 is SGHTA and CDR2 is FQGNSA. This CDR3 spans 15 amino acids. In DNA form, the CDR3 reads TGTGCCAGCAGTCGCAACAGGGCAACTAATGAAAAACTGTTTTTT. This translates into CASSRNRATNEKLFF. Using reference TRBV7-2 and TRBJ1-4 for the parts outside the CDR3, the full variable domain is GAGVSQSPSNKVTEKGKDVELRCDPISGHTALYWYRQSLGQGLEFLIYFQGNSAPDKSGLPSDRFSAERTGGSVSTLTIQRTQQEDSAVYLCASSRNRATNEKLFFGSGTQLSVL.

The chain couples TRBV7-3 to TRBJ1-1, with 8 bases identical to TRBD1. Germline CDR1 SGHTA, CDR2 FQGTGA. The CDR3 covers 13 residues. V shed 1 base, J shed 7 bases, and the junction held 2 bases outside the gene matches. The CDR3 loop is CASSLKGQDEAFF. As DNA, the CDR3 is TGTGCCAGCAGCTTAAAGGGACAGGATGAAGCTTTCTTT.